Below are 14 T cell receptor beta chains sequenced from a single sample in a study of T cells after yellow fever vaccination. TCRdb recomputed calls from the 5' RACE reads with MiXCR, one row per CDR3 protein. The sample has 500,000 to 650,000 distinct CDR3 sequences, about 12% seen once; the top ten hold approximately 15%. The sample in question was PBMCs, obtained on the day of the yellow fever booster vaccination. The receptors stem from a man aged 30 to 39 who received the YFV17D yellow fever vaccine.

This sequence joins TRBV20-1 and TRBJ2-2; 7 bases align to TRBD2. Germline V lookup: CDR1 DFQATT, CDR2 SNEGSKA (reference sequence). The J segment lost 2 bases and the V segment lost 0 bases, leaving 3 bases of the junction unmatched. This CDR3 has 15 amino acids. The CDR3 sequence is CSAREGGSNTGELFF. CDR3 nucleotides: TGCAGTGCTAGAGAAGGCGGGAGTAACACCGGGGAGCTGTTTTTT.

This chain connects TRBV5-5 to TRBJ1-1; D is undetermined. The germline V gene encodes CDR1 SGHKS and CDR2 YYEKEE (reference sequence). The CDR3 length is 14 residues. V gave up 1 base and J gave up 4 bases, with 11 bases separating them. The CDR3: CASSLISSGTEAFF. CDR3 DNA: TGTGCCAGCAGCTTGATTTCGTCAGGCACTGAAGCTTTCTTT.

The CDR3 region is CSARGLVADTQYF. The CDR3 region has the DNA TGCAGTGCCAGGGGACTAGTTGCAGATACGCAGTATTTT. The chain carries TRBV20-1 and TRBJ2-3, with TRBD2 identical over 8 bases. CDR3 length: 13 amino acids. V lost 6 bases to trimming and J lost 4 bases; unmatched junction nucleotides: 6. The V gene's germline CDR1 is DFQATT and CDR2 SNEGSKA (reference sequence).

The CDR3, as DNA: TGTGCCAGCAGTTACAAATCAGGGGGCTTGGTTGGCAATGAGCAGTTCTTC. Protein product: CASSYKSGGLVGNEQFF. The J gene is TRBJ2-1, the V gene TRBV6-2 or TRBV6-3; 8 bases agree with TRBD1. V was pared by 2 bases and J by 6 bases, with 12 bases of the junction left unmatched. The CDR3 sequence is 17 residues long. Germline V lookup: CDR1 MNHEY, CDR2 SVGEGT.

The chain links TRBV29-1 to TRBJ2-1; 12 positions match TRBD2. J lost 7 bases, V lost 7 bases, and 2 bases had no gene match. CDR3 length equals 12 residues. Germline values: CDR1 SQVTM, CDR2 ANQGSEA. Here the CDR3 DNA reads TGCAGCGCTGGGACTAGCGGGAATGAGCAGTTCTTC. It codes for CSAGTSGNEQFF.

The V and J genes are TRBV5-4 and TRBJ2-3; 9 positions match TRBD1. This CDR3 comprises 16 residues. The J segment lost 5 bases and the V segment lost 1 base, leaving 8 bases of the junction unmatched. CDR1 is SGHNT and CDR2 is YYREEE in the germline V gene (reference sequence). The CDR3 sequence is CASSLTPGQGGDTQYF. The DNA of the CDR3 is TGTGCCAGCAGCTTGACCCCGGGACAGGGTGGAGATACGCAGTATTTT. Supplemented by reference TRBV5-4 and TRBJ2-3, the full variable domain reads ETGVTQSPTHLIKTRGQQVTLRCSSQSGHNTVSWYQQALGQGPQFIFQYYREEENGRGNFPPRFSGLQFPNYSSELNVNALELDDSALYLCASSLTPGQGGDTQYFGPGTRLTVL.

The DNA for the CDR3 is TGTGCCAGCTCACTTATGGGCTCCTACAATGAGCAGTTCTTC. Translating it yields CASSLMGSYNEQFF. V gene TRBV18 combines with J gene TRBJ2-1; D is ambiguous. CDR3 length: 14 residues. Germline V gene sequence: CDR1 KGHSH, CDR2 LQKENI. The V and J ends lost 4 bases and 0 bases respectively, with 7 bases between them.

This clonotype was counted many times. V is TRBV7-8 and J is TRBJ2-7; no clear D gene. The germline V gene encodes CDR1 SGHVS and CDR2 FQNEAQ. The CDR3 totals 13 residues. V was trimmed by 1 base and J by 4 bases, leaving 8 bases between them. The DNA for the CDR3 is TGTGCCAGCAGCTTAGGAACCATATACGAGCAGTACTTC. Amino acid sequence: CASSLGTIYEQYF.

The CDR3 nucleotides read TGCGCCAGCAGCTTCCAGGGGGCGGCCCGTCAAGAGGAGCAGTTCTTC. It is translated as CASSFQGAARQEEQFF. The V and J genes are TRBV5-1 and TRBJ2-1; 8 positions match TRBD1. The germline CDR1 and CDR2 sequences are SGHRS and YFSETQ. Losses at the gene ends were 2 bases for V and 10 bases for J; bases not matched to a gene: 14. The CDR3 contains 16 residues.

The rearrangement links TRBV28 to TRBJ2-5, with D maybe TRBD1 (5 bases). V was clipped by 5 bases and J by 4 bases, with 14 bases between them. Germline lookup yields CDR1 MDHEN and CDR2 SYDVKM. The CDR3 contains 14 residues. The CDR3 coding sequence is TGTGCCAGCAGTCCCTCAGGGCTCGGAGAGACCCAGTACTTC. Residues: CASSPSGLGETQYF.

This clonotype came up a few times. The CDR3: CSARPNVVNNEQFF. The CDR3 bases are TGCAGTGCTAGACCCAACGTAGTTAACAATGAGCAGTTCTTC. The V call is TRBV20-1, the J call TRBJ2-1; the D is unclear. Trimming cost V 2 bases and J 5 bases, with 13 bases left between them. The CDR3 contains 14 residues. Germline CDR1 and CDR2: DFQATT and SNEGSKA (reference sequence).

In its sample, this clonotype was seen a few times. J is TRBJ2-1 and V is TRBV7-6, with D perhaps TRBD1 (6 bases). V was cut by 6 bases and J by 0 bases, with 15 bases left in between. The CDR3 spans 16 residues. Germline CDR1 and CDR2: SGHVS and FNYEAQ. DNA of the CDR3: TGTGCCAGCAGTTCCACCGGCAGGGGCTCCTACAATGAGCAGTTCTTC. Translating it yields CASSSTGRGSYNEQFF.

This clonotype was recorded at least ten times. This rearrangement joins TRBV7-3 to TRBJ2-7; D is undetermined. The length of the CDR3 is 14 residues. Germline V lookup: CDR1 SGHTA, CDR2 FQGTGA. Trimming shortened V by 5 bases and J by 2 bases, and 13 bases separated the two germline ends. For the CDR3, the DNA is TGTGCCAGCAGCCGGTATATGTCCCCCTACGAGCAGTACTTC. As protein: CASSRYMSPYEQYF.

This clonotype was observed many times. The CDR3 spells CATGTGGEQYF. The DNA of the CDR3 is TGTGCCACAGGGACAGGGGGCGAGCAGTACTTC. The gene calls are TRBV10-3 and TRBJ2-7, with 11 bases fitting TRBD1. The junction had 2 bases not matched to a gene; V was cut back by 10 bases and J by 6 bases. CDR3 length: 11 residues. Germline-derived CDR1 and CDR2 are ENHRY and SYGVKD.